This TCR beta chain was recovered during a study of T cell repertoires in cytomegalovirus infection. Study-wide background: It was the public TCR beta signatures that indicated both CMV infection and matching HLA type.

TCRdb analysed the reads with MiXCR anew, one entry per CDR3 protein. The sample contains 800,000 to 950,000 distinct CDR3 sequences, approximately 30% of which appear only once. This clonotype has a count of ten or more. Its antigen is unidentified. In germline, CDR1 is MNHNY, CDR2 SVGAGI (reference sequence). This CDR3 comprises 15 residues. The V gene end was trimmed by 6 bases and the J gene end by 7 bases; junction bases not matched to a gene: 11. This TCR derives from a human donor in good health (CMV status not recorded). Some clones in this sample may be carry-over from other donors' samples. The chain carries TRBV6-6 and TRBJ2-7, with 11 nucleotides matching TRBD1. The sample here was cultured CD8+ T cells from PBMCs, taken from culture after CMV antigen stimulation. Here the CDR3 DNA reads TGTGCCAGCAGGATTCGGACAGGGGGCACGGGGGAGCAGTACTTC. It encodes CASRIRTGGTGEQYF.